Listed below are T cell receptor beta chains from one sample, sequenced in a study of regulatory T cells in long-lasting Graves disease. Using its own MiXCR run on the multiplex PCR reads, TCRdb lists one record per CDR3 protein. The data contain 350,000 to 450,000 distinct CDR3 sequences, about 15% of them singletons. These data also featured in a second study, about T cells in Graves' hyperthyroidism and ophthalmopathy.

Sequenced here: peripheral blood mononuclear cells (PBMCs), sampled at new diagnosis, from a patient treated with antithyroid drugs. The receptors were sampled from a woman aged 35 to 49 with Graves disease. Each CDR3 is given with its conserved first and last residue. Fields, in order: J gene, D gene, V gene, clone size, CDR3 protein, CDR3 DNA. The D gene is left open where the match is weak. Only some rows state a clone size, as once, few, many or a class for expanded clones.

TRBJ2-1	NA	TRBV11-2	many	CASSLVGFSEQFF	TGTGCCAGCAGCTTAGTCGGGTTTAGTGAGCAGTTCTTC
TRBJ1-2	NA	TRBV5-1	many	CASSLGSWEHGYTF	TGCGCCAGCAGCTTGGGGAGTTGGGAGCATGGCTACACCTTC
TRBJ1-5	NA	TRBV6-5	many	CASSSGGAHTNQPQHF	TGTGCCAGCAGTTCTGGAGGGGCCCATACCAATCAGCCCCAGCATTTT
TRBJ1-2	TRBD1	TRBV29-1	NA	CSVLPTGGAGGYTF	TGCAGCGTTCTTCCGACAGGGGGCGCGGGTGGCTACACCTTC
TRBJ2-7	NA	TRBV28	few	CASSLSGAGYEQYF	TGTGCCAGCAGTTTATCGGGGGCCGGCTACGAGCAGTACTTC
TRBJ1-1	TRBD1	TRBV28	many	CASSLGRDREDTEAFF	TGTGCCAGCAGTTTAGGTAGAGACAGGGAGGACACTGAAGCTTTCTTT
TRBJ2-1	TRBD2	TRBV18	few	CASSPTGEGNEQFF	TGTGCCAGCTCACCAACGGGGGAGGGAAATGAGCAGTTCTTC
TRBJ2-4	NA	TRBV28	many	CASSNFGGRDKNIQYF	TGTGCCAGCAGTAATTTTGGAGGGCGTGACAAAAACATTCAGTACTTC
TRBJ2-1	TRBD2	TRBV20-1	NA	CSASPPKGPVLAGLYEQFF	TGCAGTGCTAGTCCGCCCAAGGGCCCGGTACTAGCGGGATTATATGAGCAGTTCTTC
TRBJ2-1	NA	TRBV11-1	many	CASSLGTTFHYNEQFF	TGTGCCAGCAGCTTAGGGACCACCTTCCATTACAATGAGCAGTTCTTC
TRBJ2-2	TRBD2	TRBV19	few	CASSTVAGRSGELFF	TGTGCCAGTAGTACAGTAGCGGGAAGGTCCGGGGAGCTGTTTTTT
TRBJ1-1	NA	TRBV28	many	CASSFQGSTEAFF	TGTGCCAGCAGTTTCCAGGGTAGCACTGAAGCTTTCTTT
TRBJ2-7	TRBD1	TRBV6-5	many	CASSYGTGGNEQYF	TGTGCCAGCAGTTACGGGACAGGGGGTAACGAGCAGTACTTC
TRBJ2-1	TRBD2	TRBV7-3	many	CASSPGLAGGDEQFF	TGTGCCAGCAGCCCGGGACTAGCGGGAGGCGATGAGCAGTTCTTC
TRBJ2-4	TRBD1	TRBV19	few	CASSSGDRELAKNIQYF	TGTGCCAGTAGTTCCGGGGACAGGGAACTAGCCAAAAACATTCAGTACTTC
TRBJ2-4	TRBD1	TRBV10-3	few	CAISGQGENIQYF	TGTGCCATCAGTGGACAGGGGGAAAACATTCAGTACTTC
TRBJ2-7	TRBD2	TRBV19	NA	CASRPTMLAGSYEQYF	TGTGCCAGTAGACCGACAATGTTAGCGGGGTCCTACGAGCAGTACTTC
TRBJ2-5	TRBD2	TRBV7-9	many	CASSFVAGGAKTQYF	TGTGCCAGCAGCTTTGTTGCGGGAGGGGCGAAGACCCAGTACTTC
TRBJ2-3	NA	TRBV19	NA	CASSIPGFGTQYF	TGTGCCAGTAGTATTCCGGGCTTTGGTACGCAGTATTTT
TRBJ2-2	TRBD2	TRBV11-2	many	CASSFGLAANTGELFF	TGTGCCAGCAGCTTCGGACTAGCGGCGAACACCGGGGAGCTGTTTTTT
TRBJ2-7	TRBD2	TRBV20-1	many	CSAGLAGAAYEQYF	TGCAGTGCTGGACTAGCGGGGGCTGCCTACGAGCAGTACTTC
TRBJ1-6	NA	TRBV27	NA	CASSATVYNSPLHF	TGTGCCAGCAGTGCGACAGTATATAATTCACCCCTCCACTTT
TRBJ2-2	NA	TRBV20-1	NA	CSGWGSGTGELFF	TGCAGTGGCTGGGGGAGTGGCACCGGGGAGCTGTTTTTT
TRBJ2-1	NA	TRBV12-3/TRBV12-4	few	CASSGRQENEQFF	TGTGCCAGCAGTGGCCGACAGGAAAATGAGCAGTTCTTC
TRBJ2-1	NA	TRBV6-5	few	CASSYSKDRELDEQFF	TGTGCCAGCAGTTACTCAAAGGACCGGGAGCTAGACGAGCAGTTCTTC
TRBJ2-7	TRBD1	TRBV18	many	CASSPRGRGLEQYF	TGTGCCAGCTCACCAAGGGGCAGGGGGCTCGAGCAGTACTTC
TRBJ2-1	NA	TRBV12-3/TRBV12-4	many	CASSPQGDEQFF	TGTGCCAGCAGTCCCCAAGGAGATGAGCAGTTCTTC
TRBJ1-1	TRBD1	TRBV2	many	CASSEEGQGAEAFF	TGTGCCAGCAGTGAAGAGGGACAGGGTGCTGAAGCTTTCTTT
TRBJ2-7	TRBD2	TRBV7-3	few	CASSLLTGGRTF	TGTGCCAGCAGCTTACTAACGGGCGGGAGAACCTTC
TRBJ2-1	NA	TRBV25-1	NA	CASSDDRYNEQFF	TGTGCCAGCAGTGATGACCGCTACAATGAGCAGTTCTTC
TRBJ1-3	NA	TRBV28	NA	CASTTGFGNTIYF	TGTGCCAGCACAACAGGGTTTGGAAACACCATATATTTT
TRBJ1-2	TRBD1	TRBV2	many	CASRGQQTYGYTF	TGTGCCAGCAGGGGACAGCAAACCTATGGCTACACCTTC
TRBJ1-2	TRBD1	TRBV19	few	CASSIEVQGAVYTF	TGTGCCAGTAGTATAGAAGTACAGGGGGCAGTCTACACCTTC